This is a list of T cell receptor beta chains from one sample in a study of response to subunit inactivated influenza vaccine. TCRdb analysed the RT-PCR reads with MiXCR anew, one entry per CDR3 protein. The sample records hundreds of thousands of distinct CDR3 sequences, around 14% being singletons. The sample was PBMCs from blood, taken roughly 15 days before vaccination. The receptors originated from a man aged 50 or older who received an inactivated influenza vaccine. CDR3s include the opening cysteine and the closing phenylalanine or tryptophan. The D gene is left open where the match is weak. Size tells how often a clone was seen (once, few, many) or the class of an expanded clone, and some rows leave it out.

j_gene | d_gene | v_gene | abundance | CDR3nt | CDR3aa
TRBJ2-7 | TRBD1 | TRBV5-5 | once | TGTGCCAGCAGCTACGGGACAGGTCTTATCTCCGAGCAGTACTTC | CASSYGTGLISEQYF
TRBJ2-2 | - | TRBV18 | few | TGTGCCAGCTCAAGACAGGAGGCCACCGGGGAGCTGTTTTTT | CASSRQEATGELFF
TRBJ2-7 | - | TRBV11-2 | few | TGTGCCAGCAGCATTGATCCAGGGGCCTACGAGCAGTACTTC | CASSIDPGAYEQYF
TRBJ2-5 | - | TRBV4-3 | - | TGCGCCAGCAGCCAAGATCGATGGGCAACAGAGACCCAGTACTTC | CASSQDRWATETQYF
TRBJ1-6 | - | TRBV20-1 | - | TGCTGTGCGGTCAACTACGGGGCAGGGTGGAATTCACCCCTCCACTTT | CCAVNYGAGWNSPLHF
TRBJ1-1 | - | TRBV14 | many | TGTGCCAGCAGCCGGGCGGGGGTGGTGAACACTGAAGCTTTCTTT | CASSRAGVVNTEAFF
TRBJ1-3 | - | TRBV14 | - | TGTGCCAGCAGCCAAGATCCTGCCGGAAACACCATATATTTT | CASSQDPAGNTIYF
TRBJ1-2 | - | TRBV7-9 | - | TGTGTCCCGGGGGTACTCTATGGCTACACCTTC | CVPGVLYGYTF
TRBJ2-1 | - | TRBV7-2 | few | TGTGCCAGCAGCTCCCAGTCGGGGAATGAGCAGTTCTTC | CASSSQSGNEQFF
TRBJ2-1 | - | TRBV7-2 | few | TGTGCCAGCAGCCTGGGGGGGGCCAAGTCGCAGTTCTTC | CASSLGGAKSQFF
TRBJ2-2 | TRBD1 | TRBV29-1 | many | TGCAGCGTCCGGACAGGGTTGGCCCCGAACACCGGGGAGCTGTTTTTT | CSVRTGLAPNTGELFF
TRBJ2-7 | TRBD2 | TRBV4-1 | few | TGCGCCAGCAGCCAAGGTCTAGCGGAGCCCTACGAGCAGTACTTC | CASSQGLAEPYEQYF
TRBJ2-3 | TRBD1 | TRBV29-1 | - | TGCAGCGCCGAGCCTCGGACAGGGGTGCAAAATACGCAGTATTTT | CSAEPRTGVQNTQYF
TRBJ1-5 | - | TRBV6-6 | once | TGTGCCAGCCTGACCGGGGGGCAGCCCCAGCATTTT | CASLTGGQPQHF
TRBJ2-7 | TRBD2 | TRBV29-1 | few | TGCAGCGTTGTAATCACGGGACTAGCGGGAAGGCAGTACTTC | CSVVITGLAGRQYF
TRBJ2-3 | - | TRBV28 | few | TGTGCCAGCAGTTCGCCTAGCGGAGGGGGGGCAGATACGCAGTATTTT | CASSSPSGGGADTQYF
TRBJ2-2 | TRBD1 | TRBV6-1 | once | TGTGCCAGCAGCATGACAGGGAGCGACACCGGGGAGCTGTTTTTT | CASSMTGSDTGELFF
TRBJ1-1 | - | TRBV6-2/TRBV6-3 | few | TGTGCCAGCAGGCCAAACAGGGCGTTTCAGGCTTTCTTT | CASRPNRAFQAFF
TRBJ2-3 | TRBD1 | TRBV28 | few | TGTGCCGGACCGGGGACAGGGGGCAGGGATACGCAGTATTTT | CAGPGTGGRDTQYF
TRBJ2-6 | - | TRBV5-1 | - | TGCGCCAGCAGCTTGGCCTTCGGGATCGGGGCCAACGTCCTGACTTTC | CASSLAFGIGANVLTF
TRBJ2-7 | TRBD1 | TRBV20-1 | - | TGCAGTGCTAGACGGCCAGGGGGCGCGGACGAGCAGTACTTC | CSARRPGGADEQYF
TRBJ2-2 | TRBD1 | TRBV15 | few | TGTGCCACCAGCAGCAGCCCGGGACAGGGGAGTAACACCGGGGAGCTGTTTTTT | CATSSSPGQGSNTGELFF
TRBJ2-7 | TRBD1 | TRBV7-9 | few | TGTGCCAGCAGCTCCTTAAAGGGACAGGGCGTCTCCTACGAGCAGTACTTC | CASSSLKGQGVSYEQYF
TRBJ2-1 | TRBD1 | TRBV28 | many | TGTGCCAGCAGTCGTCAGGGGGCCTACAATGAGCAGTTCTTC | CASSRQGAYNEQFF
TRBJ1-2 | - | TRBV12-3/TRBV12-4 | - | TGTGCCAGCAGTTTAGACGGGGGACTCGGTGGTGGCTACACCTTC | CASSLDGGLGGGYTF
TRBJ2-2 | - | TRBV12-3/TRBV12-4 | - | TGTGCCAGCAGTATCTCGTGGGGGAACACCGGGGAGCTGTTTTTT | CASSISWGNTGELFF
TRBJ1-1 | - | TRBV6-1 | few | TGTGCCAGCAGCCCCGCTCCCTCCGGGAAGAACACTGAAGCTTTCTTT | CASSPAPSGKNTEAFF
TRBJ2-4 | - | TRBV20-1 | many | TGCAGTGCTAGACCGCTTCGAGCGGGTTCAAACATTCAGTACTTC | CSARPLRAGSNIQYF
TRBJ2-1 | - | TRBV9 | few | TGTGCCAGCAGCGTAGCGAAGAAACCCCCGTACAATGAGCAGTTCTTC | CASSVAKKPPYNEQFF
TRBJ2-1 | - | TRBV4-1 | many | TGCGCCAGCAGCCAAGCCGGGGGAAAACGCAATGAGCAGTTCTTC | CASSQAGGKRNEQFF
TRBJ2-1 | - | TRBV27 | - | TGTGCCTCTTCCCCGGGGGCGGGCAATGAGCAGTTCTTC | CASSPGAGNEQFF
TRBJ2-2 | TRBD2 | TRBV12-3/TRBV12-4 | many | TGTGCCAGCAGTTTTGGAGCGGGAGTAACCGGGGAGCTGTTTTTT | CASSFGAGVTGELFF
TRBJ1-2 | - | TRBV28 | few | TGCCTCACTAGGAGAGGTTCTAACTATGGCTACACCTTC | CLTRRGSNYGYTF
TRBJ1-3 | - | TRBV3-1 | - | TGTGCCAGCAGCAAAGAGGGCCTTAGCTCTGGAAACACCATATATTTT | CASSKEGLSSGNTIYF
TRBJ1-1 | TRBD1 | TRBV20-1 | few | TGCAGTGCTAGCAGCCCAGGGGGCCCACAGGGTACTGAAGCTTTCTTT | CSASSPGGPQGTEAFF
TRBJ2-1 | - | TRBV6-2/TRBV6-3 | few | TGTGCCAGCAGCCCCCCCACTGGGTTACCTACCTACAATGAGCAGTTCTTC | CASSPPTGLPTYNEQFF
TRBJ2-2 | - | TRBV19 | - | TGTGCCACGCCGGGACACAACACCGGGGAGCTGTTTTTT | CATPGHNTGELFF
TRBJ1-5 | TRBD1 | TRBV10-3 | few | TGTGCCATCAGTGATCGGACAGGGGGCTTGAGCAATCAGCCCCAGCATTTT | CAISDRTGGLSNQPQHF
TRBJ2-4 | TRBD2 | TRBV30 | few | TGTGCCTGGAATGCGGGAGGAGGCATTCAGTACTTC | CAWNAGGGIQYF
TRBJ2-3 | - | TRBV12-3/TRBV12-4 | few | TGTGCCAGCAACTGGGGGGGCGGGAGCACAGATACGCAGTATTTT | CASNWGGGSTDTQYF
TRBJ2-7 | TRBD2 | TRBV7-9 | - | TGTGCCAGCAGCTTGGGCTCTAGCGGGAAGTTGAACGAGCAGTACTTC | CASSLGSSGKLNEQYF
TRBJ1-1 | - | TRBV10-3 | - | TGTGCCATCAGCCGGGACACAAACACTGAAGCTTTCTTT | CAISRDTNTEAFF
TRBJ2-1 | TRBD1 | TRBV7-9 | - | TGTGCCAGCAGCTGGGACAGGGCTGAGCAGTTCTTC | CASSWDRAEQFF
TRBJ2-2 | - | TRBV7-6 | - | TGTGCCAGCAGCTTACCCCGGTCCGAGGGGACCGGGGAGCTGTTTTTT | CASSLPRSEGTGELFF
TRBJ2-1 | - | TRBV12-3/TRBV12-4 | - | TGTGCCAGCAGTTTTTGGAGGGATTCCTACAATGAGCAGTTCTTC | CASSFWRDSYNEQFF
TRBJ2-5 | TRBD2 | TRBV20-1 | - | TGCAGTGCTAGAGGCGGCGGGAGGGTCGCTGAGACCCAGTACTTC | CSARGGGRVAETQYF
TRBJ1-3 | - | TRBV4-2 | few | TGTGCCAGCAGCCAAGAAGTCACCTCTGGAAACACCATATATTTT | CASSQEVTSGNTIYF
TRBJ2-7 | - | TRBV12-3/TRBV12-4 | few | TGTGCCAGCAGTTCCGGGACGCTTCACTACGAGCAGTACTTC | CASSSGTLHYEQYF
TRBJ1-3 | - | TRBV4-2 | many | TGTGCCAGCAGCCAAGAAAGGGGAAGCGGCTTCTCTGGAAACACCATATATTTT | CASSQERGSGFSGNTIYF
TRBJ1-1 | TRBD1 | TRBV7-9 | few | TGTGCCAGCAGCCCTAGACAGGGGGAGGGCCCTCAAGCTTTCTTT | CASSPRQGEGPQAFF
TRBJ2-3 | - | TRBV27 | - | TGTGCCAGCAGTCCGTGGACTGTCTCTAGCACAGATACGCAGTATTTT | CASSPWTVSSTDTQYF
TRBJ2-5 | TRBD1 | TRBV7-8 | - | TGTGCCAGCAGCTTACGAGGGACAGGGAAGGGCGAGACCCAGTACTTC | CASSLRGTGKGETQYF
TRBJ2-3 | - | TRBV7-3 | - | TGTGCCAGCAGCTTAACGCCACAAGATACGCAGTATTTT | CASSLTPQDTQYF